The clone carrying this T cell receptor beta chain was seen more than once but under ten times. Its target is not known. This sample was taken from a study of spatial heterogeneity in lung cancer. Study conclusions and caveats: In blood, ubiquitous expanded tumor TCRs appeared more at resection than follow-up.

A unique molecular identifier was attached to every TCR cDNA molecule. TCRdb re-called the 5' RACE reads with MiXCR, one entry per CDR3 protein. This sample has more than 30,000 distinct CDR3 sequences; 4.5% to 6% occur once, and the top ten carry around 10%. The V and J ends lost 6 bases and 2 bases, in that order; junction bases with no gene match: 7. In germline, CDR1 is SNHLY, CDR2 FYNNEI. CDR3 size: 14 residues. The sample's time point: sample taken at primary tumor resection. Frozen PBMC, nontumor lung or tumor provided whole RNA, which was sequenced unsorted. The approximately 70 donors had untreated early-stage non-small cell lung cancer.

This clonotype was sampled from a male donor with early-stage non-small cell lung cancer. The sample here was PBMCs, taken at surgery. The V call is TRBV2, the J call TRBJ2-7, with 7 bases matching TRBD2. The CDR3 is CASRRSGATYEQYF. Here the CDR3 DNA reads TGTGCCAGCAGAAGGAGCGGGGCCACCTACGAGCAGTACTTC.